This T cell receptor beta chain was recorded in a study of lymphopenia after photon versus proton radiotherapy. The study's findings and limits: Survival link was tested only in deceased patients; proton benefit remains a possibility. Photon-treated patients lost naive T cells and TCR diversity; proton-treated stayed stable. After the lymphocyte nadir, photon-treated repertoires showed oligoclonal expansion, especially of CD8+ Temra cells. Post-nadir TCR diversity decline inversely tracked overall survival among those who died.

Germline CDR1 is MNHEY and CDR2 is SVGAGI. The V gene end was trimmed by 5 bases and the J gene end by 1 base; junction bases not matched to a gene: 4. CDR3 length: 14 residues. As regards this clone: Its antigen is unknown.

The protocol was immunoSEQ multiplex PCR, while the TCRdb copy is restricted to in-frame clones and leaves out a portion. The sample records about 16,000 clones, approximately 91% being singletons. The material sequenced was peripheral blood, taken from a patient treated with proton-based radiotherapy. The chain recombines TRBV6-5 with TRBJ1-1, with TRBD1 identical over 7 bases. The TCR originated in a woman aged 55-75 years with cholangiocarcinoma. Some clones in this sample may be carry-over from other donors' samples. CDR3 protein: CASSEGQWNTEAFF. The CDR3 DNA follows: TGTGCCAGCAGTGAGGGACAGTGGAACACTGAAGCTTTCTTT.